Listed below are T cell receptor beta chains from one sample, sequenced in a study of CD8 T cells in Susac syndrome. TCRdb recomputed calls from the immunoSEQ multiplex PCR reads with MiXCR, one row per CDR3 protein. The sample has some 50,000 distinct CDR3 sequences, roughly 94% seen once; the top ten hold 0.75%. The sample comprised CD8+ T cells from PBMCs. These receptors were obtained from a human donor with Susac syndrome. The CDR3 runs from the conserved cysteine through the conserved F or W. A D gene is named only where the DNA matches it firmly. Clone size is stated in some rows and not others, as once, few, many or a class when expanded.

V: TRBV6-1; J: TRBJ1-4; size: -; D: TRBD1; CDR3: CASSRGQGPGTNEKLFF; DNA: TGTGCCAGCAGCCGCGGACAGGGGCCGGGGACTAATGAAAAACTGTTTTTT
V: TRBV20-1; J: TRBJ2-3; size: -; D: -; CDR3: CSAKEGYGQYF; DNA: TGCAGTGCCAAGGAAGGGTATGGGCAGTATTTT
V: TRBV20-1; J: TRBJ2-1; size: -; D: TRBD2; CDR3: CSAREVGLAGSYNEQFF; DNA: TGCAGTGCTAGAGAGGTTGGGCTAGCGGGATCCTACAATGAGCAGTTCTTC
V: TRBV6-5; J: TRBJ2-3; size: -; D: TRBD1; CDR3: CASSYRGQGGDTQYF; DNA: TGTGCCAGCAGTTACAGGGGACAGGGGGGAGATACGCAGTATTTT
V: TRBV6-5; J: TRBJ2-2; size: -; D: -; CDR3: CASSYSQTNTGELFF; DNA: TGTGCCAGCAGTTATAGCCAGACGAACACCGGGGAGCTGTTTTTT
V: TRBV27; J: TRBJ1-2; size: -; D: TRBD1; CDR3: CASSLSIRQGVTHYGYTF; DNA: TGTGCCAGCAGTTTATCGATCCGACAGGGGGTTACGCACTATGGCTACACCTTC
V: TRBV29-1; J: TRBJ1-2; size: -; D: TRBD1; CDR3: CSAIGGQGADGYTF; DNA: TGCAGCGCCATTGGGGGACAGGGGGCGGATGGCTACACCTTC
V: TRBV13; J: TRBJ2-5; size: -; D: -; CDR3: CASSGVRRETQYF; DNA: TGTGCCAGCAGCGGAGTCCGCAGGGAGACCCAGTACTTC
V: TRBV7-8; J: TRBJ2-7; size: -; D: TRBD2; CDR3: CASSVGGEQYF; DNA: TGTGCCAGCAGCGTCGGGGGGGAGCAGTACTTC
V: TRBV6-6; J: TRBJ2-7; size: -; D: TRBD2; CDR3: CASSRAPGTRDYEQYF; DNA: TGTGCCAGCAGCCGAGCACCCGGGACTAGAGATTACGAGCAGTACTTC
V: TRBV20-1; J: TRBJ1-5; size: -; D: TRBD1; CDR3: CSAWTGGRGPQHF; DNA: TGCAGTGCTTGGACAGGGGGCCGGGGGCCCCAGCATTTT
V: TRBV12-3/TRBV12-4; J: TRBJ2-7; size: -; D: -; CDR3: CASSLPSLGEKQYF; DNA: TGTGCCAGCAGTTTACCCTCCCTTGGGGAGAAGCAGTACTTC
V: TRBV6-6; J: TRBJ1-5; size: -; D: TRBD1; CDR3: CASTGAGQPDQPQHF; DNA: TGTGCCAGCACTGGAGCGGGACAGCCTGATCAGCCCCAGCATTTT
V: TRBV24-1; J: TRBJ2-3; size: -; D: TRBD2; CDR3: CATSLAGGTDTQYF; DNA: TGTGCCACCAGCTTAGCGGGGGGCACAGATACGCAGTATTTT
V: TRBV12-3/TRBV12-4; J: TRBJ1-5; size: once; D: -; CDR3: CASSLGRGSNQPQHF; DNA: TGTGCCAGCAGTTTAGGCAGGGGTAGCAATCAGCCCCAGCATTTT
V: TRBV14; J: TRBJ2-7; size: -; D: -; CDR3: CASSQVPGAYYEQYF; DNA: TGTGCCAGCAGCCAAGTTCCGGGCGCCTACTACGAGCAGTACTTC
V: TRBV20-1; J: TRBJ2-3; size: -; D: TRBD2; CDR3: CSASSGGGRTDTQYF; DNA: TGCAGTGCTAGTTCCGGGGGAGGGAGGACAGATACGCAGTATTTT
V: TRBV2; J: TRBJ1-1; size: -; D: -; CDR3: CASRQTANTEAFF; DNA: TGTGCCAGCAGACAGACAGCCAACACTGAAGCTTTCTTT
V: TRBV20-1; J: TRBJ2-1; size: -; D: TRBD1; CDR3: CSARVEGGSVHEQFF; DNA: TGCAGTGCTAGAGTAGAAGGGGGCTCGGTCCATGAGCAGTTCTTC
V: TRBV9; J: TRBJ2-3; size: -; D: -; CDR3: CASSPDGKPANTQYF; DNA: TGTGCCAGCAGCCCCGATGGGAAACCCGCAAATACGCAGTATTTT
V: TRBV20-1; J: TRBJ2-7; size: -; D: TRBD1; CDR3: CSAREKGQKFYEQYF; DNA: TGCAGTGCTAGAGAGAAGGGACAGAAGTTCTACGAGCAGTACTTC
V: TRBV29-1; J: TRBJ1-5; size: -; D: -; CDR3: CSVELGGPESNQPQHF; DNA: TGCAGCGTTGAACTTGGGGGCCCGGAGAGCAATCAGCCCCAGCATTTT
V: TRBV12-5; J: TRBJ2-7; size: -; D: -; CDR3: CASGLGPVRVSYEQYF; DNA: TGTGCTAGTGGTTTGGGCCCCGTAAGGGTCTCCTACGAGCAGTACTTC
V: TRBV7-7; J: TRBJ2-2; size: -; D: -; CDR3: CASSSWDGELFF; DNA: TGTGCTAGCAGCTCCTGGGACGGGGAGCTGTTTTTT
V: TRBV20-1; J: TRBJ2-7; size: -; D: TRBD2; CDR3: CSARASGGALDEQYF; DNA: TGCAGTGCTAGAGCTAGCGGGGGGGCCTTAGACGAGCAGTACTTC